This T cell receptor beta chain is drawn from a study of blood T cell repertoires in COVID-19. The overall study: There were acute and convalescent COVID-19 samples, and they came from the United States, Italy and Spain. PBMCs, B-cell-depleted T cells, or T cells were the source of the cDNA or gDNA that made up the material.

V shed 1 base and J 3 bases; nucleotides not matched to a gene: 10. In germline, CDR1 is MGHRA, CDR2 YSYEKL. CDR3 length: 17 residues. TCRdb's table, derived via immunoSEQ multiplex PCR, lists solely in-frame clones and lacks some. Altogether 250,000 to 350,000 clones are present, 86% being singletons, with the ten largest covering about 10%. The participants were between roughly 18 and 90 years old and came from roughly 25 US areas. This clone was observed a single time. V usage is TRBV4-1 and J usage is TRBJ2-7, with 9 bases that match TRBD2. This clonotype was obtained from a young woman who had recovered from COVID-19. The sequencing input was PBMCs or T cells enriched from blood (not recorded which). This CDR3 reads CASSQGLAGPGYYEQYF. The CDR3 bases are TGCGCCAGCAGCCAAGGGCTAGCGGGGCCCGGCTACTACGAGCAGTACTTC.